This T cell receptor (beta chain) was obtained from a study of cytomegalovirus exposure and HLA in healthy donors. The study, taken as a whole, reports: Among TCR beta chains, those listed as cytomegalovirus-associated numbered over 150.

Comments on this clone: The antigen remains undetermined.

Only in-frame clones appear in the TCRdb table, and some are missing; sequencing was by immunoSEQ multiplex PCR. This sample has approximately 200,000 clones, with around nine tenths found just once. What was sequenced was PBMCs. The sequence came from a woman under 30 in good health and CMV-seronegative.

In DNA, the CDR3 is TGTGCCAGTAGTATAACCGGGACAGCCAACACTGAAGCTTTCTTT. Translated: CASSITGTANTEAFF. The genes are TRBV19 and TRBJ1-1, with 7 bases lining up with TRBD1. Trimming at V came to 2 bases and at J to 2 bases, leaving 5 bases not matched to a gene. The CDR3 consists of 15 residues. CDR1 and CDR2 (germline): LNHDA, SQIVND (reference sequence).